This T cell receptor beta chain was sequenced in a study of monozygotic twins with inflammatory bowel disease. Germline assignment: CDR1 DFQATT and CDR2 SNEGSKA (reference sequence). The CDR3 runs to 14 residues. General study points: IBD patients exhibited fewer clonotypes shared with other individuals than healthy twins, particularly with disease activity.

There were about 3,500 ng of total RNA used for each TCR library. The study subjected TCRalpha and TCRbeta cDNA to two nested PCRs of approximately 17 and 9 cycles. TCRdb reprocessed the 5' RACE reads and keeps a single row for each CDR3 protein, giving no DNA. Its table records about 300,000 distinct CDR3 sequences. Concerning this clonotype: As yet, its antigen is unknown.

Whole-blood RNA isolation (total RNA) proceeded without T cell sorting. The clonotype was recovered from a human donor with ulcerative colitis or Crohn's disease, or a healthy co-twin of an affected twin (not recorded which). Input material: blood. The chain links TRBV20-1 to TRBJ2-7; no DNA is available, so the TRBD1 call from TCRdb remains unchecked. The CDR3 is CSASPGTGQREQYF.